Given below is one T cell receptor beta chain in context. This clonotype turned up a few times. The specificity of this receptor is unknown. No quality values exist for individual bases; no much larger clone is one base distant. Libraries were built with 5' RACE. Sequencing relied on an Illumina HiSeq 2500. A second about 7 to 11 cycle PCR used a sample-barcoded 5' primer and a J-beta primer mix. Each TCR beta cDNA molecule received a unique molecular identifier from a template-switch 5' adaptor carrying 12 random nucleotides. Each sample yielded at least 2.5 million CDR3-containing paired-end reads. First-strand cDNA synthesis was performed from all RNA using the Mint cDNA synthesis kit, with priming by a TRBC-specific oligonucleotide. Following uracil-DNA glycosylase treatment, all cDNA underwent a first 18-cycle PCR with the universal primers M1SS and BC2_uni_R. The study's processing was this. For normalization, 1 million high-quality reads, each with a distinct molecular identifier, were randomly selected from each sample. Instead of being binned into consensus sequences, reads with shared molecular identifiers were discarded. MiTCR, with a Q25 quality threshold and the strictest error-elimination algorithm, was used for CDR3 identification, clonotype clustering and error correction. A nonparametric unseen species model using Euler transformation provided a lower-bound estimate of total TCR beta diversity. The raw public reads went through TCRdb reprocessing: fastp at Q25, MiXCR clone calling, in-frame beta chains kept. Rows are combined by CDR3 protein, so each entry shows the most common genes and DNA. The V and J calls and clone size come from TCRdb's table, not from the authors' own analysis. The sample table holds roughly 800,000 distinct CDR3 sequences, of which roughly 25% were seen once. The top ten hold 9.4% of the sample.

The data originate from a study of blood T cells in healthy people across ages (dated by TCRdb to between 2014 and 2016). Concerning the study at large: In model experiments, template switching captured roughly one uniquely barcoded TCR beta cDNA molecule for every two T cells. The donors were divided into four age groups: young (average roughly 17 years), middle-aged (about 40), aged (approximately 62) and long-lived (around 87). Two additional independent replicas of 1 million unique cDNA reads from the same blood draw were analyzed for two donors (one aged 18 to 29 and one aged 80 or older). To track age-related changes in TCR beta repertoire diversity, the study relied on deep sequencing normalized with unique cDNA molecular identifiers.

Points the paper makes about the study in general: Compared with the aged group, the long-lived group had more naive CD4+ T cells, fewer expanded clones and increased TCR diversity, a pattern suggesting age selection. Estimates of total diversity based on one million sequenced T cells were considered lower bounds and underestimates. The CMV infection status of donors was not known, potentially confounding age-related changes in expanded clonotypes. The percentage of naive T cells measured by flow cytometry correlated strongly with observed TCR beta diversity. Conclusive comparison of naive and antigen-experienced compartments was prevented by the profiling of bulk unsorted PBMCs. As age increased, observed TCR beta diversity per million T cells dropped in a roughly linear way, and a significant reduction was already evident by age 40.

Germline trimming amounts to 5 bases on V and 4 bases on J, with 1 as the count of junction bases outside the gene matches. Taken from cysteine to phenylalanine, the CDR3 has 12 residues. The CDR3 DNA has 36 bases and is translated from base 1. The germline V gene (reference sequence) yields SEHNR for CDR1 and FQNEAQ for CDR2. Donors were 39 systemically healthy Caucasian individuals from Russia aged roughly 6 to 90 years. Around 10 milliliters of peripheral blood were collected from each donor into EDTA-treated Vacutainer tubes. Ficoll-Paque density-gradient centrifugation was used to isolate PBMCs, with at least 6 million obtained per sample. Total RNA, at least 6 micrograms per sample, was extracted from PBMCs with Trizol reagent. For every donor, flow cytometry on a PBMC aliquot measured the percentage of naive CD45RAhigh/CD27high T cells. The same sample was also used in a study of T cells of mothers and their children. Drawing on the second study: Donors were nine systemically healthy Caucasian individuals: three mothers and their six children. cDNA synthesis used all of the extracted RNA, with 1.5 ug of RNA in each 15 ul reaction. Sample barcodes and 2-4 random nucleotides were added via the M1S primer in the second PCR. More than 9 million TCR beta CDR3 reads were obtained from each mother, and 2.5 million to 3 million reads were obtained from each child. In both related and unrelated pairs, thymic selection shapes the output of TCR recombination in a similar way, with inherited differences having only a minor effect. Normalized repertoire overlap was always found to be slightly, but never significantly, higher in related mother-child pairs than in unrelated mother-child pairs. No persistent microchimeric T cell clones were detected, at a sensitivity of roughly 96 clones per million clonotypes. The study used deep NGS to compare TCR beta repertoires of mothers and children, seeking features distinguishing related mother-child pairs from unrelated individuals. Mothers averaged about 37 +/- 4 years of age and children averaged approximately 11 +/- 4 years. Libraries were sequenced on Illumina HiSeq 2000 with 100+100 nt paired-end reads after adapter ligation with NEBNext reagents. Mother and child libraries were prepared a month apart and sequenced in separate runs to prevent cross-contamination. For each donor, between about 450,000 and 2,300,000 distinct TCR beta clonotypes were identified. Naive TCR beta clonotypes were estimated from low-frequency clonotypes matched to each donor's FACS-determined naive share, without sorting.

Recombination connected TRBV7-9 to TRBJ2-5, with 7 bases aligning to TRBD2. This receptor was identified in a boy aged 10-17 years in good health. Source material: blood. The CDR3 loop reads CASSGTIETQYF. The sequence in DNA is TGTGCCAGCAGCGGGACTATAGAGACCCAGTACTTC.